This T cell receptor beta chain was documented in a study of CD8 T cells in ankylosing spondylitis. The CDR3 runs 15 residues. The trim removed 0 bases at V and 4 bases at J, leaving 2 bases unmatched. From germline, CDR1 is PRHDT and CDR2 FYEKMQ (reference sequence). This clonotype was detected a few times. Each CDR3 protein gets one entry after TCRdb re-called the 5' RACE reads with MiXCR. The table records around 180,000 distinct CDR3 sequences, over 10% of them present only once. This receptor was identified in a female donor with ankylosing spondylitis or in good health (not recorded which). Material: blood, either unsorted or a sorted T cell fraction (not recorded which). The chain joins TRBV13 to TRBJ1-1, with TRBD1 matching 10 bases. The DNA for the CDR3 is TGTGCCAGCAGCTTAGGCGGACAGGGGGTCACTGAAGCTTTCTTT. Residues: CASSLGGQGVTEAFF.